The T cell receptor (beta chain) under discussion was sequenced for a study of CD8 T cells in Susac syndrome. CDR3 length: 15 amino acids. V was pared by 6 bases and J by 4 bases, with 6 bases of the junction left unmatched. Reverse transcription used about 0.45 to 1 ug RNA and random hexamers. TCR beta CDR3 was amplified by immunoSEQ multiplex PCR. This amplification extended across 54 Vbeta and 13 Jbeta segments. TCRdb re-analysed the immunoSEQ multiplex PCR reads in MiXCR, keeping a single row per CDR3 protein. Of over 150,000 distinct CDR3 sequences listed, about 95% are singletons. The authors carried out high-throughput sequencing of TCR beta. They applied it to CD8+ and CD4+ T cells obtained from blood. CD8+ and CD4+ T cells were negatively isolated; TEMRA cells were FACS-enriched.

The material sequenced was CD4+ T cells from PBMCs. The receptor comes from a human donor with multiple sclerosis. The chain joins TRBV12-3 or TRBV12-4 to TRBJ2-3, with 11 positions matching TRBD2. The CDR3 protein is CASRPGLAASDTQYF. CDR3 sequence (DNA): TGTGCCAGCAGGCCGGGACTAGCGGCTTCAGATACGCAGTATTTT.